These 10 T cell receptor beta chains came from one sample sequenced in a study of shared clonotypes between healthy human individuals (dated by TCRdb to 2018 to 2021). CD8 naive samples consisted of CD45RO-negative cells that were positively selected for CCR7, yielding a CD45RA+CCR7+ population without TemRA cells. Receptor amplification or capture employed the immunoSEQ multiplex PCR assay. The table was pulled from immuneACCESS by TCRdb, which kept in-frame rearrangements only. Such tables lose some clones; where checked, under half of the loss comes from unresolved V genes, and the rest has no known cause. For this sample the table gives 2 million or so clones, of which roughly 94% were detected only once. Of the sample, 0.85% to 1.3% falls within the top ten clones. Specimen: naive CD8+ T cells sorted from blood. Read against the paper, the sample's cell subset or site label means: CD45RA+CCR7+. These receptors originate from a young man in good health.

V and J are TRBV5-4 and TRBJ2-7, with D possibly TRBD1 on 5 matching bases. CDR3 length: 13 residues. Germline V lookup: CDR1 SGHNT, CDR2 YYREEE (reference sequence). Trimming shortened V by 5 bases and J by 6 bases, and 15 bases separated the two germline ends. The CDR3 DNA follows: TGTGCCAGCAGTGGACAAACCCCAACCGAGCAGTACTTC. This sequence encodes CASSGQTPTEQYF.

The chain recombines TRBV27 with TRBJ1-2, with TRBD1 as a possible D gene (6 bases). The CDR3 spans 14 residues. The germline CDR1 and CDR2 sequences are MNHEY and SMNVEV (reference sequence). V was clipped by 7 bases and J by 7 bases, with 19 bases between them. The chain's CDR3 is CASTEIGGLGGYTF. The CDR3 DNA reads TGTGCCAGCACCGAAATAGGGGGATTAGGTGGCTACACCTTC.

J is TRBJ1-2 and V is TRBV30; possible D gene TRBD1, 5 bases. CDR1 is GTSNPN, CDR2 SVGIG, per germline (reference sequence). V was shortened by 2 bases and J by 3 bases, with 19 bases between the two germline ends. The CDR3 runs to 16 residues. The CDR3 loop is CAWSTPRQPLYYGYTF. Here the CDR3 DNA reads TGTGCCTGGAGTACCCCAAGACAGCCACTATACTATGGCTACACCTTC.

The chain is built from TRBV9 and TRBJ2-3; TRBD2 might be the D (5 bases). Deletions cut 0 bases from V and 2 bases from J, with 10 bases between. The germline CDR1 and CDR2 sequences are SGDLS and YYNGEE. The CDR3 extends over 15 amino acids. In DNA form, the CDR3 reads TGTGCCAGCAGCGTAGGGGCGGGTTCCACAGATACGCAGTATTTT. It yields the protein CASSVGAGSTDTQYF. The whole variable domain, filled in from reference TRBV9 and TRBJ2-3, reads DSGVTQTPKHLITATGQRVTLRCSPRSGDLSVYWYQQSLDQGLQFLIQYYNGEERAKGNILERFSAQQFPDLHSELNLSSLELGDSALYFCASSVGAGSTDTQYFGPGTRLTVL.

This clone came up a few times. The CDR3 sequence: CASSHPGSNYGYTF. The CDR3 nucleotides are TGCGCCAGCAGCCACCCGGGGTCCAACTATGGCTACACCTTC. The chain couples TRBV4-1 to TRBJ1-2, with D unclear. Germline CDR1 and CDR2: MGHRA and YSYEKL. CDR3 length: 14 residues. Trimming took off 3 bases at V and 2 bases at J, with 10 bases between the two ends.

The V call is TRBV19, the J call TRBJ2-7, with a possible D match to TRBD2 (5 bases). The CDR3 totals 13 residues. Between the trimmed V and J ends, which lost 5 bases and 3 bases, there was a span of 11 bases. Germline-derived CDR1 and CDR2 are LNHDA and SQIVND (reference sequence). CDR3 sequence: CASSPGVNYEQYF. CDR3 nucleotides: TGTGCCAGTAGTCCCGGGGTAAACTACGAGCAGTACTTC.

This clone has a handful of counts. The sample has other DNA sequences that encode this CDR3 too. The rearrangement uses TRBV5-6 and TRBJ2-7, with D unresolved. CDR1 is SGHDT and CDR2 is YYEEEE in the germline V gene. V was shortened by 0 bases and J by 4 bases, with 8 bases between the two germline ends. This CDR3 has 13 amino acids. The DNA of the CDR3 is TGTGCCAGCAGCTTGGACAGCCCTTACGAGCAGTACTTC. Translated: CASSLDSPYEQYF.

This clone has just a few counts. Other DNA sequences in the sample encode the same CDR3. The J gene is TRBJ1-1, the V gene TRBV30, with D unclear. The CDR3 loop spans 12 amino acids. The ends were cut back, 6 bases at V and 1 base at J, with 9 bases in the middle. CDR1 GTSNPN and CDR2 SVGIG come from the germline V gene (reference sequence). The CDR3: CACAPRNTEAFF. CDR3 in DNA: TGTGCCTGCGCCCCGAGGAACACTGAAGCTTTCTTT.

The V and J genes are TRBV7-9 and TRBJ2-7, with TRBD2 matching over 14 bases. The junction had 5 bases not matched to a gene; V was cut back by 7 bases and J by 6 bases. Per germline, CDR1 SEHNR and CDR2 FQNEAQ (reference sequence). The CDR3 spans 14 residues. Here the CDR3 reads CASTGTSGSSEQYF. CDR3 sequence (DNA): TGTGCCAGCACCGGGACTAGCGGGAGCTCCGAGCAGTACTTC.

This chain connects TRBV10-3 to TRBJ2-7, with TRBD2 matching 12 bases. CDR1 ENHRY and CDR2 SYGVKD come from the germline V gene. Trimming cost V 6 bases and J 3 bases; bases outside gene matches: 15. The CDR3 sequence is 18 residues long. CDR3 nucleotides: TGTGCCATCAGGGGAGGGGGACTAGCGGGTAAAGCAGACTACGAGCAGTACTTC. Translation: CAIRGGGLAGKADYEQYF.